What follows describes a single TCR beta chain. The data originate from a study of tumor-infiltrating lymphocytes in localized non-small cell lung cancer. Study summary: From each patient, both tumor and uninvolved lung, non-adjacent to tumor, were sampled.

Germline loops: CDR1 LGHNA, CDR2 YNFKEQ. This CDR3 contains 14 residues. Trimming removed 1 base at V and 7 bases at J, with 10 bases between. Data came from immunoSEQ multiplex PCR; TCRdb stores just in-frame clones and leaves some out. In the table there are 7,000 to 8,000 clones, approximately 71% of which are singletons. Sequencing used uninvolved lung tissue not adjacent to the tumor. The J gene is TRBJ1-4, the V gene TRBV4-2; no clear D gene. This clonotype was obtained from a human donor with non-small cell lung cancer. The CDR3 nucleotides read TGTGCCAGCAGCCAAGGGGAGGCTGGTGAAAAACTGTTTTTT. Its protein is CASSQGEAGEKLFF.